The present T cell receptor beta chain was sequenced within a study of blood T cell repertoires in COVID-19. The overall study: The samples span acute and convalescent COVID-19 from the United States, Italy and Spain. T cells, B-cell-depleted T cells, or PBMCs provided the cDNA or gDNA that served as material.

In the original analysis: Amplification of reference gene primers was used by the study to estimate nucleated cell counts. Sequenced by immunoSEQ multiplex PCR; TCRdb stores in-frame clones only, minus some. D and trimming were read from the DNA, whereas the V and J calls and clone size are those reported in that table. The profile shows about 200,000 clones, approximately 86% of them singletons. The CDR3 spans 12 residues. CDR1 is MDHEN, CDR2 SYDVKM, per germline. Trimming left V 7 bases short and J 4 bases short, with 10 bases between. Sequenced input: peripheral blood. The chain links TRBV28 to TRBJ1-2; D is perhaps TRBD1 (5 bases). The sequence derives from a man in his 60s with acute or convalescent COVID-19. CDR3 sequence reads: CASTRGVYGYTF. CDR3 sequence (DNA): TGTGCCAGCACCCGGGGGGTCTATGGCTACACCTTC.